This entry lists 17 T cell receptor beta chains sequenced from one sample in a study of beta chain features in type 1 diabetes. Expressed TCRB transcripts were sequenced, since all the RNA that had been isolated was reverse transcribed. Measured with immunoSEQ multiplex PCR; TCRdb has only the in-frame clones, and not every one. This table has hundreds of thousands of clones, over 12% appearing once. General study results and limits: Moderate yet significant TCRB CDR3 shortening was seen in Type 1 diabetes patients in all four CD4+ subsets.

For these TCRs, the target antigens are not known. Sequencing was done on a sample of naive CD4+ T cells from blood. These receptor sequences come from a man aged 18 to 30 with type 1 diabetes.

This clone appeared a few times. V gene TRBV25-1 combines with J gene TRBJ2-3; D ambiguous. The CDR3 has 14 residues. Germline CDR1 reads MGHDK; CDR2 reads SYGVNS. V was trimmed by 2 bases and J by 0 bases, leaving 6 bases between them. The CDR3 is CASSEAWSTDTQYF. CDR3 coding DNA: TGTGCCAGCAGTGAAGCGTGGAGCACAGATACGCAGTATTTT. Supplemented by reference TRBV25-1 and TRBJ2-3, the full variable domain reads EADIYQTPRYLVIGTGKKITLECSQTMGHDKMYWYQQDPGMELHLIHYSYGVNSTEKGDLSSESTVSRIRTEHFPLTLESARPSHTSQYLCASSEAWSTDTQYFGPGTRLTVL.

The V and J genes are TRBV5-1 and TRBJ1-2; 9 nucleotides match TRBD1. The CDR3 runs to 16 residues. Looked up from germline, CDR1 is SGHRS and CDR2 is YFSETQ. V lost 0 bases and J lost 4; bases outside the gene matches: 7. CDR3 loop: CASSLGTTGGGYGYTF. For the CDR3, the DNA is TGCGCCAGCAGCTTGGGTACGACAGGGGGAGGCTATGGCTACACCTTC. Full variable domain (remainder filled in from reference TRBV5-1 and TRBJ1-2): KAGVTQTPRYLIKTRGQQVTLSCSPISGHRSVSWYQQTPGQGLQFLFEYFSETQRNKGNFPGRFSGRQFSNSRSEMNVSTLELGDSALYLCASSLGTTGGGYGYTFGSGTRLTVV.

This clone has a handful of counts. The chain links TRBV27 to TRBJ1-2; the match to TRBD1 covers 8 bases. After removal of 5 bases from V and 8 bases from J, the junction contained 10 bases not matched to a gene. The V gene's germline CDR1 is MNHEY and CDR2 SMNVEV (reference sequence). This CDR3 has 14 amino acids. The CDR3 protein is CASSGTGTVAGYTF. The CDR3 DNA reads as TGTGCCAGCAGTGGGACAGGCACAGTGGCCGGCTACACCTTC.

This clone was seen more than once but under ten times. The chain is built from TRBV5-4 and TRBJ2-4, with 8 bases aligning to TRBD1. Germline values: CDR1 SGHNT, CDR2 YYREEE (reference sequence). The V segment lost 4 bases and the J segment 0 bases; nucleotides outside the gene matches: 6. The CDR3 runs to 16 residues. The CDR3 region is CASSPGTGKAKNIQYF. The CDR3 DNA reads TGTGCCAGCAGCCCAGGGACAGGAAAAGCCAAAAACATTCAGTACTTC.

V and J are TRBV4-1 and TRBJ2-7, with TRBD2 identical over 11 bases. Germline V lookup: CDR1 MGHRA, CDR2 YSYEKL. Trimming removed 4 bases from V and 2 bases from J; junction bases left unmatched: 4. This CDR3 is 15 amino acids long. The chain's CDR3 is CASSPLLAGAYEQYF. The DNA for the CDR3 is TGCGCCAGCAGCCCCCTACTAGCGGGAGCCTACGAGCAGTACTTC.

This rearrangement joins TRBV2 to TRBJ2-1, with TRBD2 matching over 11 bases. The junction had 15 bases not matched to a gene; V was cut back by 5 bases and J by 0 bases. CDR3 length: 20 amino acids. Germline loops: CDR1 SNHLY, CDR2 FYNNEI. The CDR3 loop reads CASSPAQLAGGPSSYNEQFF. The CDR3, as DNA: TGTGCCAGCAGTCCAGCTCAGCTAGCGGGGGGCCCCAGCTCCTACAATGAGCAGTTCTTC.

Only a few counts were recorded for this clone. The V call is TRBV9, the J call TRBJ2-3, with 9 bases matching TRBD2. V lost 4 bases and J lost 0; bases outside the gene matches: 6. CDR1 and CDR2 from the germline V gene are SGDLS and YYNGEE. The CDR3 loop spans 16 amino acids. CDR3 sequence (DNA): TGTGCCAGCAGCCTGACTAGCGGCGTGAGCACAGATACGCAGTATTTT. This gives the protein CASSLTSGVSTDTQYF. Full variable domain (remainder filled in from reference TRBV9 and TRBJ2-3): DSGVTQTPKHLITATGQRVTLRCSPRSGDLSVYWYQQSLDQGLQFLIQYYNGEERAKGNILERFSAQQFPDLHSELNLSSLELGDSALYFCASSLTSGVSTDTQYFGPGTRLTVL.

The chain is built from TRBV5-1 and TRBJ2-5; TRBD2 matches 9 bases. This CDR3 contains 15 residues. The germline V gene encodes CDR1 SGHRS and CDR2 YFSETQ. Unmatched junction bases numbered 2, after V lost 0 bases and J lost 2 bases. The CDR3 protein is CASSLAAGGQETQYF. CDR3 sequence (DNA): TGCGCCAGCAGCTTGGCAGCGGGGGGACAAGAGACCCAGTACTTC.

The chain links TRBV5-1 to TRBJ2-3; no firm D call. Germline V gene data show CDR1 as SGHRS and CDR2 as YFSETQ. The CDR3 covers 13 residues. V was shortened by 5 bases and J by 1 base, with 8 bases between the two germline ends. In DNA form, the CDR3 reads TGCGCCAGCAGGGGTCTCGGCACAGATACGCAGTATTTT. This gives the protein CASRGLGTDTQYF.

This clone came up a few times. The chain recombines TRBV11-2 with TRBJ2-7; 11 positions match TRBD2. The CDR3 totals 16 residues. The trim removed 4 bases at V and 7 bases at J, leaving 12 bases unmatched. Germline V lookup: CDR1 SGHAT, CDR2 FQNNGV. This chain's CDR3 is CASSSFGTSGRGEQYF. CDR3 nucleotide sequence: TGTGCCAGCAGCTCCTTTGGGACTAGCGGTAGGGGGGAGCAGTACTTC. Supplemented by reference TRBV11-2 and TRBJ2-7, the full variable domain reads EAGVAQSPRYKIIEKRQSVAFWCNPISGHATLYWYQQILGQGPKLLIQFQNNGVVDDSQLPKDRFSAERLKGVDSTLKIQPAKLEDSAVYLCASSSFGTSGRGEQYFGPGTRLTVT.

This chain links TRBV25-1 with TRBJ2-1; 7 nucleotides line up with TRBD1. CDR1 and CDR2 (germline): MGHDK, SYGVNS. The ends lost 4 bases at V and 8 bases at J; junction bases unmatched: 14. The CDR3 has 16 amino acids. Here the CDR3 DNA reads TGTGCCAGCAGTGCCCTAGACAGGGCCCCTGGGGATGAGCAGTTCTTC. Translated: CASSALDRAPGDEQFF.

CDR3 nucleotide sequence: TGTGCCAGCAGAGGGGACGACTATGGCTACACCTTC. Translating gives CASRGDDYGYTF. V and J are TRBV2 and TRBJ1-2; maybe TRBD1 (5 bases). This CDR3 is 12 amino acids long. Germline assignment: CDR1 SNHLY and CDR2 FYNNEI. The V gene lost 6 bases and the J gene lost 3 bases, with 8 bases spanning the gap.

This clone was detected only a few times. The V gene is TRBV30, the J gene TRBJ2-3; 9 nucleotides match TRBD2. This CDR3 has 15 residues. CDR1 is GTSNPN and CDR2 is SVGIG in the germline V gene (reference sequence). J was trimmed by 5 bases and V by 1 base; bases with no gene match: 7. The CDR3 loop reads CAWSGAAGGEDTQYF. The CDR3, as DNA: TGTGCCTGGAGTGGGGCAGCGGGAGGTGAAGATACGCAGTATTTT.

Concerning this clone itself: The sample has other DNA sequences that encode this CDR3 too. The chain combines TRBV29-1 with TRBJ1-5; D is unclear. Germline lookup yields CDR1 SQVTM and CDR2 ANQGSEA. V lost 4 bases and J 0 bases, leaving 4 bases between the germline ends. CDR3 size: 12 residues. CDR3 sequence reads: CSVGLSNQPQHF. CDR3 DNA sequence: TGCAGCGTTGGCCTTAGCAATCAGCCCCAGCATTTT.

This clone appeared a few times. The chain employs TRBV29-1 and TRBJ2-3; a possible D gene is TRBD2 (6 bases). The CDR3 is 13 residues long. V lost 8 bases to trimming and J lost 3 bases, with 15 bases between them. CDR1 and CDR2 from the germline V gene are SQVTM and ANQGSEA. As DNA, the CDR3 is TGCAGCCTGCTGGGCGGGATTACAGATACGCAGTATTTT. It yields the protein CSLLGGITDTQYF.

The J gene is TRBJ1-3, the V gene TRBV5-4; 10 nucleotides agree with TRBD1. This CDR3 has 15 amino acids. Germline V lookup: CDR1 SGHNT, CDR2 YYREEE (reference sequence). Trimming cost V 4 bases and J 4 bases; bases outside gene matches: 5. CDR3 amino acids: CASSAGTGAGNTIYF. CDR3 bases: TGTGCCAGCAGCGCCGGGACAGGGGCGGGAAACACCATATATTTT.

A few counts support this clone. This rearrangement joins TRBV25-1 to TRBJ1-2; D is unresolved. Trimming took off 2 bases at V and 4 bases at J, with 11 bases between the two ends. The V gene's germline CDR1 is MGHDK and CDR2 SYGVNS. This CDR3 region has 14 residues. The CDR3 loop is CASSEVERVYGYTF. The CDR3 DNA sequence: TGTGCCAGCAGTGAAGTGGAGAGGGTCTATGGCTACACCTTC.